These 13 T cell receptor beta chains were sequenced from one sample in a study of spatial heterogeneity in lung cancer. As for time point: sample taken at primary tumor resection. Extraction of whole RNA from tumor, nontumor lung or frozen PBMC preceded unsorted sequencing. TCRdb recomputed calls from the 5' RACE reads with MiXCR, one row per CDR3 protein. The repertoire holds fewer than 15,000 distinct CDR3 sequences, with roughly 3.9% as singletons. Sequencing used PBMCs, obtained at surgery. All receptors come from a male donor with early-stage non-small cell lung cancer.

This clonotype has a count of ten or more. A library made for alpha chains picked up this beta chain off target, so its size means little. The chain links TRBV4-3 to TRBJ1-2; no clear D. Germline V lookup: CDR1 LGHNA, CDR2 YSLEER. This CDR3 contains 13 residues. Trimming took off 0 bases at V and 4 bases at J, with 6 bases between the two ends. The CDR3 protein is CASSQDRPYGYTF. The CDR3, as DNA: TGCGCCAGCAGCCAAGATCGCCCCTATGGCTACACCTTC.

This clonotype was seen at least ten times. Found in a library prepared for alpha chains, this beta chain is an off-target read, and its abundance has little meaning. The chain couples TRBV11-1 to TRBJ2-1; TRBD1 is a possible D gene (6 bases). V was trimmed by 4 bases and J by 7 bases, leaving 8 bases between them. CDR1 is SGHAT, CDR2 FQDESV, per germline (reference sequence). The CDR3 is 12 residues long. The CDR3 protein is CASSSQGNEQFF. Here the CDR3 DNA reads TGTGCCAGCAGCTCACAGGGTAATGAGCAGTTCTTC.

This clonotype was observed many times. The library was built for alpha chains, so this beta chain is an off-target read and its size means little. V and J are TRBV20-1 and TRBJ1-5, with D uncertain. V was trimmed by 5 bases and J by 3 bases, leaving 14 bases between them. The CDR3 has 14 amino acids. Germline loops: CDR1 DFQATT, CDR2 SNEGSKA (reference sequence). This chain's CDR3 is CSALRNSDNQPQHF. Here the CDR3 DNA reads TGCAGTGCTCTAAGAAACTCGGACAATCAGCCCCAGCATTTT.

This clonotype has a count of ten or more. A library prepared for alpha chains yielded this beta chain as an off-target read; its size is of little meaning. J is TRBJ2-1 and V is TRBV7-2; D call uncertain. Germline assignment: CDR1 SGHTA and CDR2 FQGNSA. This CDR3 has 12 amino acids. V dropped 2 bases and J dropped 9 bases, with 8 bases sitting between them. The CDR3 spells CASSLLFGEQFF. DNA for the CDR3: TGTGCCAGCAGCTTATTATTCGGTGAGCAGTTCTTC.

This clonotype was seen many times. The size of this beta chain means little, since it is a stray read in a library made for alpha chains. The chain links TRBV6-2 or TRBV6-3 to TRBJ1-1; tentatively, D is TRBD1 (5 bases). V lost 4 bases to trimming and J lost 0 bases, with 9 bases between them. This CDR3 is 14 amino acids long. The germline CDR1 and CDR2 sequences are MNHEY and SVGEGT. CDR3: CASSLQALNTEAFF. The CDR3 DNA sequence: TGTGCCAGCAGTTTACAGGCGTTGAACACTGAAGCTTTCTTT.

This clonotype was observed at least ten times. This beta chain is an unintended read in a library built for alpha chains; its size means little. The rearrangement joins TRBV19 to TRBJ2-6; a possible D gene is TRBD2 (6 bases). Between the trimmed V and J ends, which lost 10 bases and 0 bases, there was a span of 16 bases. The V gene's germline CDR1 is LNHDA and CDR2 SQIVND (reference sequence). The CDR3 is made up of 16 amino acids. CDR3 sequence reads: CATTRGQTSGANVLTF. The DNA of the CDR3 is TGTGCCACCACGCGGGGCCAAACCTCTGGGGCCAACGTCCTGACTTTC.

This clonotype has only a few counts. The library was prepared for alpha chains; this beta chain is a stray read, so its frequency means little. The chain couples TRBV6-6 to TRBJ1-4; 7 bases fit TRBD1. Germline CDR1 reads MNHNY; CDR2 reads SVGAGI (reference sequence). V gave up 7 bases and J gave up 5 bases; unmatched junction bases: 13. The CDR3 consists of 16 residues. CDR3 bases: TGTGCCAGCAACCTACTCCCGGACAGGAGAAATGAAAAACTGTTTTTT. It yields the protein CASNLLPDRRNEKLFF.

Remarks on this clonotype: Little can be read into the size of this beta chain, an off-target read in a library designed for alpha chains. The chain has TRBV2 and TRBJ2-3, with D possibly TRBD1 on 5 matching bases. The V gene's germline CDR1 is SNHLY and CDR2 FYNNEI. This CDR3 is 13 amino acids long. The V gene lost 9 bases and the J gene lost 2 bases, with 12 bases spanning the gap. CDR3 sequence: CASWGRDTDTQYF. The DNA for the CDR3 is TGTGCCAGTTGGGGCAGAGACACAGATACGCAGTATTTT.

A remark on this clonotype: This beta chain turned up in a library designed for alpha chains; as an off-target read, its abundance says little. V usage is TRBV21-1 and J usage is TRBJ2-1; the table's TRBD1 call for D was not verified on the DNA. TRBV21-1 corresponds to a pseudogene. The CDR3 runs 14 residues. The CDR3 region has the DNA TGTGTCAGCAGCAAGCGGACAGGGCAGAATGAGCAGTTCTTC. This encodes CVSSKRTGQNEQFF.

This clonotype showed up many times. Because this beta chain is a stray read in a library intended to capture alpha chains, its abundance should not be given much weight. This sequence joins TRBV20-1 and TRBJ2-1; no definite D call. This CDR3 is 12 amino acids long. Deletions cut 2 bases from V and 7 bases from J, with 9 bases between. Germline loops: CDR1 DFQATT, CDR2 SNEGSKA (reference sequence). The CDR3 region has the DNA TGCAGTGCTAGATCGGACGGGAATGAGCAGTTCTTC. Residues: CSARSDGNEQFF.

As regards this clonotype: Within a library made for alpha chains, this beta chain is off target, and its count is uninformative. The V gene is TRBV7-6, the J gene TRBJ2-5, with TRBD1 identical over 9 bases. V was pared by 0 bases and J by 1 base, with 6 bases of the junction left unmatched. From germline, CDR1 is SGHVS and CDR2 FNYEAQ. This CDR3 has 17 residues. CDR3 region: CASSLARTGASQETQYF. The CDR3 DNA sequence: TGTGCCAGCAGCTTAGCTAGGACAGGGGCTAGCCAAGAGACCCAGTACTTC.

This clonotype was detected many times. Because this beta chain is a stray read in a library intended to capture alpha chains, its abundance should not be given much weight. CDR3 protein: CASSPRGYNEQFF. In DNA form, the CDR3 reads TGTGCCAGCAGTCCTCGCGGCTACAATGAGCAGTTCTTC. The chain joins TRBV6-5 to TRBJ2-1; D is unclear. Germline values: CDR1 MNHEY, CDR2 SVGAGI. The length of the CDR3 is 13 residues. V lost 5 bases to trimming and J lost 3 bases, with 8 bases between them.

This clonotype was detected ten times or more. This beta chain appears as a stray read in a library generated for alpha chains; its size is not informative. The chain recombines TRBV5-1 with TRBJ2-5, with 7 bases aligning to TRBD2. This CDR3 region has 14 residues. J was trimmed by 3 bases and V by 0 bases; bases with no gene match: 2. Germline loops: CDR1 SGHRS, CDR2 YFSETQ. CDR3 amino acids: CASSLAREKETQYF. CDR3 nucleotides: TGCGCCAGCAGCTTGGCGCGGGAGAAAGAGACCCAGTACTTC.